What follows describes a single T cell receptor (beta chain). CDR1 is MGHRA, CDR2 YSYEKL, per germline. Trimming cost V 4 bases and J 1 base, with 7 bases left between them. The CDR3 has 14 residues. The data are from a study of OX40 agonist ivuxolimab in advanced cancers. The method was immunoSEQ multiplex PCR; TCRdb's version includes in-frame clones alone and lacks a portion of them. This sample has about 20,000 clones, with 80% to 90% found just once. This rearrangement joins TRBV4-1 to TRBJ2-2, with no clear D. Source: CD4+ or CD8+ T cells sorted from blood, taken in a trial of the OX40 agonist ivuxolimab. The clonotype was recovered from an adult with an advanced solid tumor such as melanoma, head and neck, liver or kidney cancer. In DNA form, the CDR3 reads TGCGCCAGCAGCCCAAACAGGAACACCGGGGAGCTGTTTTTT. It codes for CASSPNRNTGELFF.